The clone carrying this T cell receptor beta chain has a handful of counts. Antigen: not known. Other DNA sequences in this specimen translate into the identical CDR3. This CDR3 comprises 12 residues. The V end lost 0 bases, the J end lost 4 bases, and 5 bases lay between the germline ends. Germline CDR1 is SGHRS and CDR2 is YFSETQ. These data come from a study of CD8+ T cells in alopecia areata. Study conclusions and caveats: Scalp clonality, together with expanded CD8+ clones among the top 100, fell significantly with tofacitinib.

Treatment of the sample: oral pan-JAK inhibitor, 5-10 mg twice daily. RNA extraction was followed by reverse transcription into cDNA, which acted as the sequencing template. The repertoire was sequenced with immunoSEQ multiplex PCR; TCRdb's copy has only in-frame clones and lacks some. Of some 200,000 clones in the sample, less than 50% were seen once. This chain uses TRBV5-1 with TRBJ2-7; D ambiguous. The source of this sequence is a human donor with alopecia areata. This material consisted of CD4+ T cells sorted from blood, taken at roughly week 36, from a patient treated with tofacitinib. The CDR3 protein is CASSLDRYEQYF. The DNA of the CDR3 is TGCGCCAGCAGCTTGGACAGATACGAGCAGTACTTC.